A single sample gave rise to the 11 T cell receptor beta chains below, sequenced in a study of T cell repertoires and Cas9 in healthy adults. Only in-frame clones appear in the TCRdb table, and some are missing; sequencing was by immunoSEQ multiplex PCR. The sample comprises approximately 21,000 clones, roughly 90% of which are singletons, and 0.69% rests with the top ten. Sequencing input: CD4+ effector T cells (CD127+, CD25-, CD137-, CD154-) from PBMCs; culture status not recorded. The receptors originated from a human donor in good health.

The V and J genes are TRBV19 and TRBJ1-2, with unresolved D. The V and J ends lost 5 bases and 0 bases respectively, with 10 bases between them. This CDR3 has 14 amino acids. The germline CDR1 and CDR2 sequences are LNHDA and SQIVND (reference sequence). CDR3 DNA: TGTGCCAGTAGTCCCTCTAGAGCTAACTATGGCTACACCTTC. Protein product: CASSPSRANYGYTF.

CDR3 in amino acids: CASSYNAADGEKLFF. CDR3 bases: TGCGCCAGCAGCTATAACGCCGCGGATGGTGAAAAACTGTTTTTT. This sequence joins TRBV5-1 and TRBJ1-4; D gene uncertain. From germline, CDR1 is SGHRS and CDR2 YFSETQ. CDR3 length: 15 residues. The germline V and J ends were trimmed by 3 bases and 7 bases, with 16 bases remaining between them.

The chain combines TRBV5-1 with TRBJ1-1, with 8 bases aligning to TRBD1. Trimming took 4 bases from V and 1 from J; bases not matched to a gene: 6. The length of the CDR3 is 15 residues. CDR1 and CDR2 from the germline V gene are SGHRS and YFSETQ. CDR3 DNA: TGCGCCAGCAGCCTGACAGGGGTCGGGAACACTGAAGCTTTCTTT. The encoded protein is CASSLTGVGNTEAFF.

This clone was seen once. The rearrangement links TRBV11-2 to TRBJ2-7, with TRBD2 matching over 14 bases. This CDR3 comprises 18 residues. Germline V gives CDR1 SGHAT, CDR2 FQNNGV. Trimming removed 2 bases from V and 4 bases from J; junction bases left unmatched: 10. CDR3 bases: TGTGCCAGCAGCTTATCGACTAGCGGGGGGGCGGAGGTGTACGAGCAGTACTTC. As protein: CASSLSTSGGAEVYEQYF.

The chain carries TRBV7-9 and TRBJ2-3; a possible D gene is TRBD1 (5 bases). V shed 3 bases and J shed 3 bases, with 16 bases lying between them. This CDR3 spans 16 amino acids. The V gene's germline CDR1 is SEHNR and CDR2 FQNEAQ (reference sequence). CDR3 region: CASSFPGAVRTDTQYF. CDR3 coding DNA: TGTGCCAGCAGCTTTCCTGGGGCGGTTAGAACAGATACGCAGTATTTT.

The chain uses TRBV5-1 and TRBJ1-1, with a weak D call TRBD1 (6 bases). The V gene lost 4 bases and the J gene lost 6 bases, with 19 bases spanning the gap. The germline V gene encodes CDR1 SGHRS and CDR2 YFSETQ. The CDR3 has 15 residues. CDR3 bases: TGCGCCAGCAGCCCCCTACAGGGAAGCGTGGCTGAAGCTTTCTTT. Translated, it gives CASSPLQGSVAEAFF.

The genes are TRBV6-1 and TRBJ1-6, with 9 bases aligning to TRBD1. Germline V gene sequence: CDR1 MNHNS, CDR2 SASEGT. The V and J ends lost 4 bases and 9 bases, in that order; junction bases with no gene match: 7. The CDR3 has 15 residues. In nucleotides, the CDR3 is TGTGCCAGCAGTGGGCCGGGACAGGGAGCTTCACCCCTCCACTTT. Translated: CASSGPGQGASPLHF.

This clone occurred a few times. V is TRBV6-6 and J is TRBJ1-4; no clear D gene. Deletions cut 2 bases from V and 3 bases from J, with 7 bases between. The CDR3 covers 14 residues. CDR1 and CDR2 from the germline V gene are MNHNY and SVGAGI (reference sequence). The CDR3: CASSYGWSNEKLFF. The CDR3 nucleotides read TGTGCCAGCAGTTACGGGTGGTCTAATGAAAAACTGTTTTTT.

CDR3 in amino acids: CASSFDQGVGETQYF. Here the CDR3 DNA reads TGTGCCAGCAGCTTTGACCAGGGAGTGGGGGAGACCCAGTACTTC. This chain links TRBV7-9 with TRBJ2-5; D is perhaps TRBD1 or TRBD2 (5 bases each). The CDR3 extends over 15 amino acids. Trimming removed 3 bases at V and 5 bases at J, with 16 bases between. CDR1 is SEHNR and CDR2 is FQNEAQ in the germline V gene (reference sequence).

J is TRBJ1-2 and V is TRBV2, with D unclear. Germline CDR1 and CDR2: SNHLY and FYNNEI. V was trimmed by 4 bases and J by 8 bases, leaving 11 bases between them. CDR3 length: 12 amino acids. CDR3 bases: TGTGCCAGCAGTGGGGATTTCGGGGGCTACACCTTC. The encoded protein is CASSGDFGGYTF. The full variable domain, with the rest looked up from reference TRBV2 and TRBJ1-2, is EPEVTQTPSHQVTQMGQEVILRCVPISNHLYFYWYRQILGQKVEFLVSFYNNEISEKSEIFDDQFSVERPDGSNFTLKIRSTKLEDSAMYFCASSGDFGGYTFGSGTRLTVV.

The chain employs TRBV28 and TRBJ1-5; D unclear. This CDR3 spans 14 amino acids. Germline CDR1 and CDR2: MDHEN and SYDVKM. V was trimmed by 0 bases and J by 2 bases, leaving 5 bases between them. The CDR3: CASSLWQGNQPQHF. CDR3 nucleotides: TGTGCCAGCAGTTTATGGCAGGGCAATCAGCCCCAGCATTTT. Filled out from reference TRBV28 and TRBJ1-5, the complete variable domain reads DVKVTQSSRYLVKRTGEKVFLECVQDMDHENMFWYRQDPGLGLRLIYFSYDVKMKEKGDIPEGYSVSREKKERFSLILESASTNQTSMYLCASSLWQGNQPQHFGDGTRLSIL.